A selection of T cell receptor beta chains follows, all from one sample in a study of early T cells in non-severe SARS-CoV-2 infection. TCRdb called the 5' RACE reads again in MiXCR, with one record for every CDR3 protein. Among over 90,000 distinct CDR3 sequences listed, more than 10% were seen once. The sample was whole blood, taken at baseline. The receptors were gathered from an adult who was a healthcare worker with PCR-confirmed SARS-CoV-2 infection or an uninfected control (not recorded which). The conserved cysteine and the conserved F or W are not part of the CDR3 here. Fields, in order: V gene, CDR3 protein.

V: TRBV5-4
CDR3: ASSANSPSGANVLI

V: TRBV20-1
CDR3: SASHDKGQFTDTQY

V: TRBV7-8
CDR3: ASSFPQGDNGYT

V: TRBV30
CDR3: AWSGTGLMSPLH

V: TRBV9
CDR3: ASSVEGYEQY

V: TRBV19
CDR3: ASSVPVHAANYGYT

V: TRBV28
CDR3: ASLRPMNTEAF

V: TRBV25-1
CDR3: ASSGWTAPHLH

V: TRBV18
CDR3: ASSPIGGGAEQF

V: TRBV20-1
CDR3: SVNRPSGYGYT